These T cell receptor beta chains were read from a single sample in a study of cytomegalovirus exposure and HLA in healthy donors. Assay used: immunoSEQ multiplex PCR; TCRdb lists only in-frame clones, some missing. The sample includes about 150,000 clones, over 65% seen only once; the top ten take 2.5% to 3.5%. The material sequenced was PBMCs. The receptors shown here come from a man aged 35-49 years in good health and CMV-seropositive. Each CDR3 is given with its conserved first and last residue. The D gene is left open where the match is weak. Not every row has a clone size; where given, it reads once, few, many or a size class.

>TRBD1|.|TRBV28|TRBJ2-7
TGTGCCAGCATGGACAGGGGGATATTGTACGAGCAGTACTTC
CASMDRGILYEQYF
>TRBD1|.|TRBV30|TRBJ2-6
TGTGCCTGGAGGGTGACAGGGGCTTGGATCATGGGGGCCAACGTCCTGACTTTC
CAWRVTGAWIMGANVLTF
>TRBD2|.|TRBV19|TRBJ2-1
TGTGCCAGTAGCCTGACTGGCGGGAGTGCTGGTGAGCAGTTCTTC
CASSLTGGSAGEQFF
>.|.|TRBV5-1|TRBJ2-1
TGCGCCAGCAGTCACGGGAGTGGCGGACGAGGGAATGAGCAGTTCTTC
CASSHGSGGRGNEQFF
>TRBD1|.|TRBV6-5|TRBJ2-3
TGTGCCAGCAGTCTACTACAGGGGACAGATACGCAGTATTTT
CASSLLQGTDTQYF
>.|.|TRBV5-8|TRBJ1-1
TGTGCCAGCAGATGGGGGGAGGGGGTACGCACTGAAGCTTTCTTT
CASRWGEGVRTEAFF
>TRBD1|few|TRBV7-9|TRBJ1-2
TGTGCCAGCAGCTTAGCAGGGGGCTCTAACTATGGCTACACCTTC
CASSLAGGSNYGYTF
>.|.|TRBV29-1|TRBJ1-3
TGCAGCGGCGGACAGCCTGGAAACACCATATATTTT
CSGGQPGNTIYF
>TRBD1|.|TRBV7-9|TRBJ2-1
TGTGCCAGCAGCTTCCCTACAGGGGGTACCTACAATGAGCAGTTCTTC
CASSFPTGGTYNEQFF
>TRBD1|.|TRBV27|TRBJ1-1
TGTGCCAGCAGTCGACAGGGAACGGGGTTGGGCACTGAAGCTTTCTTT
CASSRQGTGLGTEAFF
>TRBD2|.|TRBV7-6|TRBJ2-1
TGTGCCAGCAGCTTATACCTGGGGGGGAACAATGAGCAGTTCTTC
CASSLYLGGNNEQFF
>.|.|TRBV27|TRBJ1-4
TGTGCCAGCACTCGACAGTTTGCAACTAATGAAAAACTGTTTTTT
CASTRQFATNEKLFF
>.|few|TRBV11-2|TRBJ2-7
TGTGCCAGCAGCGATGATCGCGGCCGTGTCAGGGTGAACGGGCAGTACTTC
CASSDDRGRVRVNGQYF
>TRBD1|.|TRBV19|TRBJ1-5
TGTGCCAGTAGTTTGGGACAGGGTGGTTTTCAGCCCCAGCATTTT
CASSLGQGGFQPQHF
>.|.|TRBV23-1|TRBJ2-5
TGCGCCAGCAGTCAATCTTGGGCCCGGTCGACAGTTGAAGAGACCCAGTACTTC
CASSQSWARSTVEETQYF
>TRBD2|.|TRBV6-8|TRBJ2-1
TGTGCCAGCAGTTCCAGTCCCGGGACTAGCGGGAGGAGGTCCTACAATGAGCAGTTCTTC
CASSSSPGTSGRRSYNEQFF
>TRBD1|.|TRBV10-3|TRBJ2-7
TGTGCCATCAGAGCAGGGGGCGGTTACGAGCAGTACTTC
CAIRAGGGYEQYF
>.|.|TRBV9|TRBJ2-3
TGTGCCAGCAGCGCCACTAGCACAGATACGCAGTATTTT
CASSATSTDTQYF
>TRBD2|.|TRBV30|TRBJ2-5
TGTGCCTGGAGTGTACGACCACCCCAGGGACTAGCGGGAGGGCCCGGGGAGACCCAGTACTTC
CAWSVRPPQGLAGGPGETQYF
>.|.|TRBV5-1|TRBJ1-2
TGCGCCAGCAGCTTGGGACAGCATAACTATGGCTACACCTTC
CASSLGQHNYGYTF
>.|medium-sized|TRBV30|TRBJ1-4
TGTGCCTGGAGTGTACTCCGAGAAAAACTGTTTTTT
CAWSVLREKLFF
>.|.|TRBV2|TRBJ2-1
TGTGCCAGCAGAATCGAGGGAAGCTCCTACAATGAGCAGTTCTTC
CASRIEGSSYNEQFF
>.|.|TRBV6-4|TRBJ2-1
TGTGCCAGCAGCCCTAGAGGTTACAATGAGCAGTTCTTC
CASSPRGYNEQFF
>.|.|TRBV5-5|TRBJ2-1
TGTGCCAGCAGTTTGCGCGTGATTTCCGGAGAACGCAATGAGCAGTTCTTC
CASSLRVISGERNEQFF
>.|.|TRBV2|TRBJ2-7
TGTGCCGGAAGAGCAGGGTCTCACGAGCAGTACTTC
CAGRAGSHEQYF
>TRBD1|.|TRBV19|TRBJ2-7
TGTGCCAGTAGTTTCCCTTCCGGGACAGGGGGCTACGAGCAGTACTTC
CASSFPSGTGGYEQYF
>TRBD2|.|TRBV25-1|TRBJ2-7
TGTGCCAGCAGTGAATCCCAGCTAGCGGCTACACAGTACTTC
CASSESQLAATQYF